The T cell receptor (beta chain) described here comes from a study of beta chain features in type 1 diabetes. Study-level findings and limits: Highly expressing activated T cells could be over-counted with a cDNA template. Significant though moderate, a shortening of TCRB CDR3s appeared in all four CD4+ subsets of Type 1 diabetes patients. For type 1 diabetes patients, VDJ junctions showed fewer insertions and more deletions. It was not settled here whether HLA type affects TCRB rearrangement.

Expressed TCRB transcripts were sequenced, since all the RNA that had been isolated was reverse transcribed. Produced via immunoSEQ multiplex PCR; TCRdb's table is partial and in-frame only. The sample yields about 150,000 clones, about a tenth seen once. Trimming at V came to 2 bases and at J to 8 bases, leaving 9 bases not matched to a gene. The CDR3 covers 15 residues. CDR1 MGHDK and CDR2 SYGVNS come from the germline V gene. On this clone itself: What it binds is unknown.

Source material: central memory CD4+ T cells from blood. This clonotype was obtained from a man aged 30 to 39 with type 1 diabetes. The chain is built from TRBV25-1 and TRBJ2-1, with TRBD2 matching over 7 bases. CDR3 protein: CASSEVGGRIYEQFF. The CDR3 nucleotides are TGTGCCAGCAGTGAAGTTGGCGGGAGAATATATGAGCAGTTCTTC.